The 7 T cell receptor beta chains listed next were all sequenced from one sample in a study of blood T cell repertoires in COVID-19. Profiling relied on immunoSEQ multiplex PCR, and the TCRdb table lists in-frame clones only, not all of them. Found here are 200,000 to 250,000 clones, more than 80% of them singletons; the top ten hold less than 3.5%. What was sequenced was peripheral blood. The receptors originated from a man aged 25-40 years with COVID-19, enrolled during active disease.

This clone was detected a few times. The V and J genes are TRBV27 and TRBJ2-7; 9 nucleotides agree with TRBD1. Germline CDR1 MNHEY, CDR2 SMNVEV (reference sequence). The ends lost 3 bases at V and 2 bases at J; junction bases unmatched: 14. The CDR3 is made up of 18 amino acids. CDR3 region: CASSFAPPGQGTPYEQYF. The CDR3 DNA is TGTGCCAGCAGTTTCGCACCTCCCGGACAGGGGACCCCCTACGAGCAGTACTTC.

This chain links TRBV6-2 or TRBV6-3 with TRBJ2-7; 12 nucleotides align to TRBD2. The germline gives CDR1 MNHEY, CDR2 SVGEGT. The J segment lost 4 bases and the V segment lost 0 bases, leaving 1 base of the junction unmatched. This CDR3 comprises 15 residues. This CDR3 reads CASSYSLAGGYEQYF. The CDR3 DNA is TGTGCCAGCAGTTACTCGCTAGCGGGAGGGTACGAGCAGTACTTC.

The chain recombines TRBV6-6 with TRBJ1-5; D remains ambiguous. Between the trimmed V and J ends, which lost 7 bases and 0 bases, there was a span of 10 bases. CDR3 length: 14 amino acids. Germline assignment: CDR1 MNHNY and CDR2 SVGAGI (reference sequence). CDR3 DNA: TGTGCCAGCACATGGGAGGGTAGCAATCAGCCCCAGCATTTT. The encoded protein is CASTWEGSNQPQHF.

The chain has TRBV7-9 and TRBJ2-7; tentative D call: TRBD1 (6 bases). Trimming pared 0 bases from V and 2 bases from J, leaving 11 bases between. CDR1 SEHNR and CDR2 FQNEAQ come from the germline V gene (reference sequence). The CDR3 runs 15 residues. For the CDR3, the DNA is TGTGCCAGCAGCTTAGCGCAGGGGAATGCCTACGAGCAGTACTTC. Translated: CASSLAQGNAYEQYF. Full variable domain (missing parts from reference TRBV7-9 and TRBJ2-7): DTGVSQNPRHKITKRGQNVTFRCDPISEHNRLYWYRQTLGQGPEFLTYFQNEAQLEKSRLLSDRFSAERPKGSFSTLEIQRTEQGDSAMYLCASSLAQGNAYEQYFGPGTRLTVT.

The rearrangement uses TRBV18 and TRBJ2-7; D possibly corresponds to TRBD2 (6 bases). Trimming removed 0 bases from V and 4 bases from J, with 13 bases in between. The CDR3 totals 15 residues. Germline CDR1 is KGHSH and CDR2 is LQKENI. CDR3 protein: CASSPPMGGPYEQYF. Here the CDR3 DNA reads TGTGCCAGCTCACCACCCATGGGAGGCCCTTACGAGCAGTACTTC.

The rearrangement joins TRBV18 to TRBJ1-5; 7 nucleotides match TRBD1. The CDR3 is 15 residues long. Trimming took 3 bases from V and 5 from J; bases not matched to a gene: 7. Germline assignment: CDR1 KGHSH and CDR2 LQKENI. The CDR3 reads CASSPSTGTDQPQHF. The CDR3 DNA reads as TGTGCCAGCTCACCGTCGACAGGGACCGATCAGCCCCAGCATTTT.

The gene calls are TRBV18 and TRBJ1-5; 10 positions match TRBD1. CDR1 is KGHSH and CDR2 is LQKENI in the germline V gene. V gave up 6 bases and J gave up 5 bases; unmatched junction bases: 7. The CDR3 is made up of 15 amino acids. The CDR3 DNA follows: TGTGCCAGCTCGACCGCAGGGACAGGGGATCAGCCCCAGCATTTT. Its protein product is CASSTAGTGDQPQHF. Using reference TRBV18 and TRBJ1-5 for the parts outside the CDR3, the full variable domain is NAGVMQNPRHLVRRRGQEARLRCSPMKGHSHVYWYRQLPEEGLKFMVYLQKENIIDESGMPKERFSAEFPKEGPSILRIQQVVRGDSAAYFCASSTAGTGDQPQHFGDGTRLSIL.